A selection of T cell receptor beta chains follows, all from one sample in a study of shared T cell receptors in the human thymus. Some clones are missing from TCRdb's copy, which holds only in-frame ones; the method was immunoSEQ multiplex PCR. The sample includes about 380,000 clones, 95% of them seen just once. Sequenced: thymocytes. Receptor source: a human donor. CDR3s include the opening cysteine and the closing phenylalanine or tryptophan. A D gene is named only where the DNA matches it firmly. Not all rows give a size; the values are once, few, many and, for expanded clones, a class.

J: TRBJ2-1
D: TRBD2
V: TRBV11-2
size: NA
DNA: TGTGCCAGCAGCTTTTGGACTAGCAGCAATGAGCAGTTCTTC
CDR3: CASSFWTSSNEQFF

J: TRBJ2-7
D: NA
V: TRBV6-6
size: NA
DNA: TGTGCCAGCAGTTACATGACTCCCCACGAGCAGTACTTC
CDR3: CASSYMTPHEQYF

J: TRBJ1-3
D: NA
V: TRBV19
size: NA
DNA: TGTGCCAGTAGTATATCGGCCGACCGGAGCTCTGGAAACACCATATATTTT
CDR3: CASSISADRSSGNTIYF

J: TRBJ1-5
D: TRBD1
V: TRBV4-2
size: NA
DNA: TGTGCCAGCAGCCAGACAGGGGCCCAGCCCCAGCATTTT
CDR3: CASSQTGAQPQHF

J: TRBJ2-5
D: TRBD2
V: TRBV4-3
size: once
DNA: TGCGCCAGCAGTCATGATGCGGGAGCAGAGACCCAGTACTTC
CDR3: CASSHDAGAETQYF

J: TRBJ1-1
D: NA
V: TRBV28
size: few
DNA: TGTGCCAGCAGTTTATGGTCAGCCATCCTGAACACTGAAGCTTTCTTT
CDR3: CASSLWSAILNTEAFF

J: TRBJ1-2
D: NA
V: TRBV2
size: NA
DNA: TGTGCCGAGGAGGGGGTATCCAACTATGGCTACACCTTC
CDR3: CAEEGVSNYGYTF

J: TRBJ2-7
D: NA
V: TRBV11-2
size: NA
DNA: TGTGCCAGCAGCTTAAGGACAATGATTCCCTACGAGCAGTACTTC
CDR3: CASSLRTMIPYEQYF

J: TRBJ2-7
D: TRBD1
V: TRBV5-6
size: NA
DNA: TGTGCCAGCAGCTCCCCCCGGAAGGGACAGGGGACCTACGAGCAGTACTTC
CDR3: CASSSPRKGQGTYEQYF

J: TRBJ2-3
D: TRBD2
V: TRBV2
size: NA
DNA: TGTGCCAGCCAACGACTAGCTCGCACAGATACGCAGTATTTT
CDR3: CASQRLARTDTQYF